This TCR beta chain originates from a study of T cell responses to AZD1222 COVID-19 vaccine. Study findings and constraints: Of the AZD1222 recipients, only five or six were seropositive at baseline.

For this clone: Its specificity is unknown.

Sequenced by immunoSEQ multiplex PCR; TCRdb stores in-frame clones only, minus some. The repertoire consists of roughly 49,000 clones, with approximately 80% occurring once and the leading ten covering 20% to 25%. The TCR was taken from an adult in good health. Sequenced material: peripheral blood, taken on day 0 of MenACWY control vaccination.

The CDR3 nucleotides are TGTGCCAGCAGCTTAGTAGGGACAGTTTATGAAAAACTGTTTTTT. This gives the protein CASSLVGTVYEKLFF. This chain links TRBV7-9 with TRBJ1-4, with 7 bases identical to TRBD1. In germline, CDR1 is SEHNR, CDR2 FQNEAQ (reference sequence). This CDR3 has 15 amino acids. Trimming at V came to 1 base and at J to 6 bases, leaving 5 bases not matched to a gene.